This T cell receptor beta chain was documented in a study of response to subunit inactivated influenza vaccine. Germline V gives CDR1 DFQATT, CDR2 SNEGSKA (reference sequence). The CDR3 sequence is 13 residues long. V was clipped by 0 bases and J by 10 bases, with 15 bases between them. This clonotype was detected a few times. TCRdb passed the RT-PCR reads through MiXCR, listing each CDR3 protein once. The data hold about 800,000 distinct CDR3 sequences, with less than 25% observed a single time. The receptor was isolated from a man aged 50-60 years who received an inactivated influenza vaccine. The sample was PBMCs from blood, taken roughly 5 days after vaccination. V is TRBV20-1 and J is TRBJ1-1; D is undetermined. CDR3 loop: CSARDRAGIGAFF. CDR3 nucleotides: TGCAGTGCTAGAGATCGGGCAGGCATTGGAGCTTTCTTT.